This TCR beta chain is from a study of T cell clones after liver transplantation (dated by TCRdb to about 2019). Background for the entire study: The samples were obtained from ITN030ST, a randomized trial that attempted immunosuppression withdrawal within 2 years after liver transplantation. Blood samples were taken pre-transplant, pre-randomization before withdrawal, and post-randomization after full withdrawal or failed withdrawal. Third party-reactive TCRbeta sequences were also identified from pre-transplant MLRs to serve as an antigen-independent comparator for donor-reactive sequences. The studied cohort comprised 8 liver transplant recipients, 3 classified as tolerant and 5 as non-tolerant. Donor-reactive T cell clones were identified by TCRbeta sequencing after a pre-transplant mixed lymphocyte reaction and then tracked in post-transplant blood. Of the eight recipients, a few were HCV-positive, while the remaining recipients had been transplanted for non-autoimmune, non-viral indications. Tolerance was defined as complete immunosuppression withdrawal for at least one year with no rise in liver enzymes beyond twice the upper limit of normal. Until randomization at 12-24 months post-transplant, subjects were given standard immunosuppression, with no induction therapy. The paper's findings and limits, for the study overall: Because no allograft tissue specimens were available, donor-reactive T cells may have migrated into the graft instead of being deleted. The conclusions were preliminary, being limited by small, heterogeneous patient numbers and by non-standardized post-transplant time points. In 5 of 8 subjects, circulating donor-reactive CD4 TCRbeta sequences decreased significantly after transplant, regardless of tolerance or HCV status. Donor-reactive sequences declined more than third party-reactive ones, suggesting partial antigen-specific deletion unrelated to withdrawal success. In two subjects, low numbers of available donor cells limited the measurable donor-reactive repertoire. When repertoire turnover was taken into account, detection of donor-reactive sequences was significantly reduced in 7 of 8 subjects for CD4 and in 8 of 8 subjects for CD8.

V is shortened by 4 bases, J by 7 bases, and the region joining them spans 20 bases. The germline V gene encodes CDR1 MDHEN and CDR2 SYDVKM. The CDR3 sequence holds 16 residues, the cysteine and phenylalanine included. Only the CDR3 portion is preserved as DNA: 48 bases, with reading frame beginning at the first base. High-throughput TCRbeta CDR3 sequencing of frozen genomic DNA was performed by immunoSEQ, with PCR amplification, mapping, bias correction and internal controls included. The authors' analysis ran thus. Only productive rearrangements were retained, with each unique TCRbeta sequence defined by its CDR3 nucleotide sequence together with its V and J gene. A sequence counted as donor-reactive only if the sequence showed at least 5-fold expansion in CFSE-low cells compared with unstimulated pre-transplant cells and had a frequency of at least 0.01%. Per-subject minimum frequency thresholds, based on the lowest-template unstimulated sample, ensured at least 90% detection power. Jensen-Shannon divergence between the top 1000 TCRbeta sequences post- versus pre-transplant served as the measure of repertoire turnover. Changes in detection of donor-reactive sequences were tested with two-sided Fisher's exact tests. The clones in this table, taken by TCRdb from immuneACCESS, are in-frame only. Not every clone is retained; where verified, under half of the shortfall comes from an unresolved V gene, and the cause of the rest is unknown. D and trimming were read from the DNA, whereas the V and J calls and clone size are those reported in that table. For this sample the table gives under 150,000 clones, of which 90% were detected only once. 0.83% of the sample belongs to the ten largest clones.

Unstimulated PBMCs, after thawing, were stained for CD3, CD4 and CD8 and then FACS-sorted into CD3+CD4+ and CD3+CD8+ populations. Each of the 8 studied subjects was randomized to immunosuppression withdrawal. The Qiagen DNeasy Blood and Tissue Kit was used for isolation of genomic DNA. In regard to this clone: It has no known antigen specificity. No much larger clonotype is one base removed from it; base qualities were not supplied.

This specimen consisted of CD4+ T cells from blood, obtained 12 months after liver transplant. This receptor was identified in a human patient who received a liver transplant. Following a transplant, some T cells may be graft donor cells, not patient cells. The rearranged chain carries TRBV28 and TRBJ1-5; too little of a D gene remains to name it. CDR3 loop: CASSSGPGLTSQPQHF. The bases read TGTGCCAGCAGTTCGGGTCCCGGGCTAACCAGCCAGCCCCAGCATTTT.